Included here is one TCR beta chain sequence, with context. The data derive from a study of shared clonotypes between healthy human individuals. Data came from immunoSEQ multiplex PCR; TCRdb stores just in-frame clones and leaves some out. The sample carries under 700,000 clones, roughly 96% recorded once. Naive-designated CD8 cells lacked CD45RO, were positively enriched for CCR7, and omitted terminally differentiated effector memory CD45RA+ cells. Input material: naive CD8+ T cells sorted from blood. This clonotype was obtained from a woman between 25 and 40 years old in good health.

The CDR3, as DNA: TGTGCCAGCAGCTCGGACTCCCGCCTCTACGAGCAGTACTTC. Translated, it gives CASSSDSRLYEQYF. J is TRBJ2-7 and V is TRBV7-2; D may be TRBD2 (5 bases). The germline CDR1 and CDR2 sequences are SGHTA and FQGNSA. With 4 bases removed from V and 3 bases from J, the gap between germline ends came to 13 bases. The CDR3 consists of 14 residues. The whole variable domain, filled in from reference TRBV7-2 and TRBJ2-7, reads GAGVSQSPSNKVTEKGKDVELRCDPISGHTALYWYRQSLGQGLEFLIYFQGNSAPDKSGLPSDRFSAERTGGSVSTLTIQRTQQEDSAVYLCASSSDSRLYEQYFGPGTRLTVT.